The 8 T cell receptor beta chains below were found in one sample sequenced in a study of tumor-infiltrating lymphocytes in primary liver carcinoma. The investigators made TCR beta cDNA from around 540 ng total RNA, using a constant-region primer. What produced the TCR beta libraries was three nested multiplex PCR rounds using slightly modified ARM-PCR. Two initial PCR rounds of about 10 cycles each paired TRBV1-TRBV30 forward primers with a C-beta reverse primer. TCRdb itself ran the multiplex PCR reads through MiXCR, one entry per CDR3 protein. The repertoire holds about 330,000 distinct CDR3 sequences, with approximately 65% as singletons. The source of the blood RNA was unsorted whole blood, and germline DNA was extracted as well. Specimen: peripheral blood. Receptors were obtained from a man aged 40-49 years with primary liver carcinoma and hepatitis B virus infection.

Note on this clonotype: The junction does not match germline at one end; this may be a read error. V gene TRBV12-3 or TRBV12-4 combines with J gene TRBJ2-7; D is perhaps TRBD1 or TRBD2 (5 bases each). The CDR3 sequence is 13 residues long. The CDR3 sequence: CASSLGVVGEQYF. As DNA, the CDR3 is TGTGCAAGCAGTCTGGGGGTGGTCGGCGAGCAGTACTTC.

V usage is TRBV28 and J usage is TRBJ1-6; D is unclear. The CDR3 loop spans 13 amino acids. CDR1 and CDR2 from the germline V gene are MDHEN and SYDVKM. The V and J ends lost 6 bases and 10 bases respectively, with 13 bases between them. CDR3 DNA sequence: TGTGCCAGCAGGGGGATCTCCAGATCACCCCTCCACTTT. It encodes CASRGISRSPLHF.

On this clonotype: Since no conserved phenylalanine or tryptophan closes the CDR3, a read error is the likely cause. The chain carries TRBV6-6 and TRBJ1-2; unclear D gene. Between the trimmed V and J ends, which lost 6 bases and 3 bases, there was a span of 11 bases. Germline lookup yields CDR1 MNHNY and CDR2 SVGAGI (reference sequence). This CDR3 region has 13 residues. The CDR3 loop is CASRYSQDYGYTL. The CDR3, as DNA: TGTGCCAGCAGATACAGCCAAGACTATGGCTACACCCTC.

This clonotype is a singleton in its sample. Given a much more abundant clone one base away, this may be a read error. V usage is TRBV10-1 and J usage is TRBJ2-2; D is possibly TRBD2 (5 bases). Germline-derived CDR1 and CDR2 are WNHNN and SYGVQD (reference sequence). The CDR3 has 14 residues. The CDR3 DNA reads TGCGCCAGCAGTGAGTCTTTTGGTAACGGGGAGCTGGTTTTT. This codes for CASSESFGNGELVF.

Of note for this clonotype: A much larger clone differs from this one at a single base, so this may be a read error. This chain uses TRBV6-1 with TRBJ2-7; possibly TRBD1 or TRBD2 for D (6 bases each). CDR1 is MNHNS and CDR2 is SASEGT in the germline V gene. The germline V and J ends were trimmed by 6 bases and 2 bases, with 20 bases remaining between them. The CDR3 sequence is 16 residues long. CDR3 protein: CASSDRRGIGTYEQYF. The CDR3 coding sequence is TGTGCCAGCAGCGATCGGAGGGGGATAGGAACCTACGAGCAGTACTTC.

On this clonotype: A read error may account for a junction end that differs from germline. The rearrangement joins TRBV11-3 to TRBJ2-3; D is unclear. There are 14 residues in the CDR3. Germline CDR1 is SGHNT and CDR2 is YENEEA. Here the CDR3 reads CASSYSRKPDTQYF. In DNA, the CDR3 is TGTGCCAGCAGCTATAGCAGGAAGCCAGATACGCAATATTTT.

Of note for this clonotype: One junction end disagrees with the germline gene, perhaps due to a read error. The J gene is TRBJ2-2, the V gene TRBV29-1; TRBD1 matches at 7 bases. CDR3 length equals 16 residues. Germline CDR1 reads SQVTM; CDR2 reads ANQGSEA. The CDR3 here is CSVGFTGQLNTGELSF. CDR3 DNA sequence: TGCAGCGTTGGATTTACGGGACAGCTGAACACCGGGGAGCTGTCTTTT.

In the case of this clonotype: A read error may explain this, as a much larger clone is one base away. The chain links TRBV28 to TRBJ1-1, with no clear D. Germline CDR1 MDHEN, CDR2 SYDVKM. This CDR3 spans 11 amino acids. The CDR3 region is CACSFETEAFF. The DNA of the CDR3 is TGTGCCTGCAGTTTTGAGACTGAAGCTTTCTTT.